This T cell receptor beta chain was documented in a study of blood T cell repertoires in COVID-19. Study summary: The analysed material was cDNA or gDNA that came from T cells, B-cell-depleted T cells, or PBMCs.

CDR3 length: 16 amino acids. Germline loops: CDR1 ENHRY, CDR2 SYGVKD. V shed 6 bases, J shed 0 bases, and the junction held 7 bases outside the gene matches. Profiling relied on immunoSEQ multiplex PCR, and the TCRdb table lists in-frame clones only, not all of them. The table lists about 50,000 clones, 84% of them singletons. The sequenced material came from peripheral blood. The chain employs TRBV10-3 and TRBJ1-3; 8 bases match TRBD1. The sequence was collected from a man between 65 and 79 years old with active COVID-19. The chain's CDR3 is CAISSQGGNSGNTIYF. The CDR3 DNA reads TGTGCCATCAGCTCACAGGGGGGGAACTCTGGAAACACCATATATTTT.